This T cell receptor (beta chain) is from a study of blood T cells in healthy people across ages. The V end was cut by 7 bases, the J end by 6 bases, with 19 bases between. Germline CDR1 is SQVTM and CDR2 is ANQGSEA. CDR3 size: 14 residues. The second PCR ran roughly 6 to 11 cycles with a sample-barcoded 5' primer and J-beta primers. TCRdb passed the 5' RACE reads through MiXCR, listing each CDR3 protein once. The profile shows 1.5 million to 2 million distinct CDR3 sequences, about 39% of them singletons. This sequence joins TRBV29-1 and TRBJ2-1, with D unresolved. The sample comprised blood. This TCR was sampled from a human donor in good health. The CDR3 reads CSAPLPFPLNEQFF. The CDR3 region has the DNA TGCAGCGCCCCTTTGCCCTTTCCCCTCAATGAGCAGTTCTTC.